The sequence of this TCR beta chain was determined in a study of shared clonotypes between healthy human individuals. Naive CD8 cells, CD45RO-negative and positively selected for CCR7, excluded terminally differentiated effector memory CD45RA+ cells. This CDR3 has 16 amino acids. The V and J ends lost 5 bases and 5 bases respectively, with 19 bases between them. The germline gives CDR1 MDHEN, CDR2 SYDVKM. Method: immunoSEQ multiplex PCR; TCRdb's copy keeps in-frame clones and lacks some. The sample includes millions of clones, roughly 95% seen only once; the top ten take 1% to 1.3%. The chain combines TRBV28 with TRBJ1-5; D remains unclear. The specimen was naive CD8+ T cells sorted from blood. The sequence was collected from a man younger than 35 in good health. The CDR3 bases are TGTGCCAGCAGTACGCGGACCGACTCCGGTTATCAGCCCCAGCATTTT. Translating it yields CASSTRTDSGYQPQHF.